The source of this TCR beta chain is a study of blood T cell repertoires in COVID-19. Study background: Acute and convalescent COVID-19 specimens originated in the United States, Italy and Spain.

This clone occurred once. Original data processing: Amplification with reference gene primers provided the estimates of nucleated cell counts. Libraries were prepared by immunoSEQ multiplex PCR; TCRdb keeps only in-frame clonotypes and omits some of them. V and J calls and clone size are as listed in that table; D and trimming were resolved from the DNA. The top ten clones hold over 3.5% of a sample with some 120,000 clones, roughly nine tenths of them seen once. Germline assignment: CDR1 SGDLS and CDR2 YYNGEE. The CDR3 sequence is 15 residues long. The V segment lost 2 bases and the J segment 7 bases; nucleotides outside the gene matches: 4.

This receptor was identified in a middle-aged man with active COVID-19. Sequencing was carried out using peripheral blood. This chain links TRBV9 with TRBJ1-6; TRBD1 aligns across 9 bases. CDR3 nucleotide sequence: TGTGCCAGCAGCGTCTCCGGGACAGGGAATTCACCCCTCCACTTT. This translates into CASSVSGTGNSPLHF.